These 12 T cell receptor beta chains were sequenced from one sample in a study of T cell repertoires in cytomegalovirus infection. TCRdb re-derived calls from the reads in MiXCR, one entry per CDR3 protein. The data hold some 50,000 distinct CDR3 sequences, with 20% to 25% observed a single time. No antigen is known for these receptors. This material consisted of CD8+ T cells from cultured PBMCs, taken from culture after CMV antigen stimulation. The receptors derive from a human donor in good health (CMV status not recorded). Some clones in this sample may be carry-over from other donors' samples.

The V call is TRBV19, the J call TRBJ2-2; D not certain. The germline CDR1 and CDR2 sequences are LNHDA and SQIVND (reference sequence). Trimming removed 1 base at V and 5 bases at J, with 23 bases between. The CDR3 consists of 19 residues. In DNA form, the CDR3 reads TGTGCCAGTAGTATAGCCCAAGCTGGAGCGTCCCGGCGTACCGGGGAGCTGTTTTTT. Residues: CASSIAQAGASRRTGELFF.

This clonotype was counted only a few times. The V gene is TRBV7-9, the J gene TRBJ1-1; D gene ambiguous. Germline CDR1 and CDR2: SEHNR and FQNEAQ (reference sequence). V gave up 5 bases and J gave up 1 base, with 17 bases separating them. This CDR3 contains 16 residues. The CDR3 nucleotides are TGTGCCAGCAGCCCCGATTTTGCCCGGGGGAACACTGAAGCTTTCTTT. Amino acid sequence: CASSPDFARGNTEAFF.

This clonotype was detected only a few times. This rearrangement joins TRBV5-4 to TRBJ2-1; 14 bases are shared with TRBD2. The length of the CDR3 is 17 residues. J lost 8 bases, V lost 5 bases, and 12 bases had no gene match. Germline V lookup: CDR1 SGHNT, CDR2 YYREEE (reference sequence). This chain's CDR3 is CASSGTSGRGRGDEQFF. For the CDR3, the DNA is TGTGCCAGCAGTGGGACTAGCGGGAGAGGCCGCGGGGATGAGCAGTTCTTC.

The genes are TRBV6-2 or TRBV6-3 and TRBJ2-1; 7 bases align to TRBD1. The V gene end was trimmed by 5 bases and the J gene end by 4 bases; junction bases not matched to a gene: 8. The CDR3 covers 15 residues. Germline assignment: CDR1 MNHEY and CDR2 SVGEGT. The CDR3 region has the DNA TGTGCCAGCAGTCCACTCGACAGGGCTTACAATGAGCAGTTCTTC. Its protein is CASSPLDRAYNEQFF.

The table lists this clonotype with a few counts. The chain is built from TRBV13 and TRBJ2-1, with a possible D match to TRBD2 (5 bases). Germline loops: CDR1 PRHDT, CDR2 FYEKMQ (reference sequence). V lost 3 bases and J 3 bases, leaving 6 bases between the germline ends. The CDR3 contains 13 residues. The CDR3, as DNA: TGTGCCAGCAGCTTTCGGGGCTACAATGAGCAGTTCTTC. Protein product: CASSFRGYNEQFF.

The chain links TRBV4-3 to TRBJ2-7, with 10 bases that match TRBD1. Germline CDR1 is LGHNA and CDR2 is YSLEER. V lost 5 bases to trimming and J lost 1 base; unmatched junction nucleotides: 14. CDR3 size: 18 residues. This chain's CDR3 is CASSKSLIPGQGSYEQYF. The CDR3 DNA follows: TGCGCCAGCAGCAAATCCCTCATACCGGGACAGGGGTCCTACGAGCAGTACTTC.

This CDR3 is CASSWAPVGVYEQYF. The CDR3 DNA is TGTGCCAGCAGCTGGGCGCCCGTCGGAGTCTACGAGCAGTACTTC. The rearrangement links TRBV7-8 to TRBJ2-7; D not resolved. Germline lookup yields CDR1 SGHVS and CDR2 FQNEAQ. The CDR3 has 15 residues. V shed 4 bases and J shed 3 bases, with 16 bases lying between them.

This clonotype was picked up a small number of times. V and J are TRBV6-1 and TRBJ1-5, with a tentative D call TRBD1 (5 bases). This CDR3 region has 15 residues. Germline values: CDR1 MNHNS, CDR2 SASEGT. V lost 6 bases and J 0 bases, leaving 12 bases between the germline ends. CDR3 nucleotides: TGTGCCAGCAGAAGAAGCAGGGATAGCAATCAGCCCCAGCATTTT. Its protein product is CASRRSRDSNQPQHF.

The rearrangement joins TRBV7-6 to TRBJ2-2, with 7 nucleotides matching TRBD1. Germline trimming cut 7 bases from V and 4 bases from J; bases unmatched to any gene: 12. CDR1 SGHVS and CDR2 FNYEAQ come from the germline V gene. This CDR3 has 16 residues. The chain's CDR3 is CASTRRGGAGTGELFF. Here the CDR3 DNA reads TGTGCCAGCACCCGAAGAGGGGGCGCGGGCACCGGGGAGCTGTTTTTT.

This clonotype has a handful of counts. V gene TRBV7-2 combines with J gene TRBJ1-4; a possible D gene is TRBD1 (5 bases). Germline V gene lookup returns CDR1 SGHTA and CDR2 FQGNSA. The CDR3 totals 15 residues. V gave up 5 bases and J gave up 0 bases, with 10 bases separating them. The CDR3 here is CASSHDSATNEKLFF. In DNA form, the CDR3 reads TGTGCCAGCAGCCACGACAGCGCAACTAATGAAAAACTGTTTTTT.

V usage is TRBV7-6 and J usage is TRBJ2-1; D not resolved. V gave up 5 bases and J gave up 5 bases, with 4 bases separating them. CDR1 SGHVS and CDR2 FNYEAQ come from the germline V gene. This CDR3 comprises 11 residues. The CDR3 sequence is CASSTNNEQFF. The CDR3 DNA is TGTGCCAGCAGCACTAACAATGAGCAGTTCTTC.

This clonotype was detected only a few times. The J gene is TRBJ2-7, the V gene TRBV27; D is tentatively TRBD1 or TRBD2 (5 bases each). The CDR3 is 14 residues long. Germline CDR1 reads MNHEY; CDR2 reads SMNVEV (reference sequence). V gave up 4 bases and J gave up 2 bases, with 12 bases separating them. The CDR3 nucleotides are TGTGCCAGCAGTTGGGACGGGGCCACCTACGAGCAGTACTTC. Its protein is CASSWDGATYEQYF.